One sample yielded the 28 T cell receptor beta chains listed below, sequenced in a study of beta chain features in type 1 diabetes. Study-wide points: Moderate yet significant TCRB CDR3 shortening was seen in Type 1 diabetes patients in all four CD4+ subsets.

All of the isolated RNA was reverse transcribed, so expressed TCRB transcripts were sequenced. TCRdb keeps only in-frame clones here, not all; method: immunoSEQ multiplex PCR. The repertoire holds 300,000 to 450,000 clones, with over 9% as singletons. What these receptors recognize is not known. Sequencing was carried out using central memory CD4+ T cells from blood. These receptor sequences come from a man aged 25-40 years with type 1 diabetes.

The gene calls are TRBV11-2 and TRBJ2-1; 9 bases match TRBD2. V lost 3 bases to trimming and J lost 0 bases; unmatched junction nucleotides: 6. Germline V lookup: CDR1 SGHAT, CDR2 FQNNGV. The CDR3 is 17 residues long. CDR3 sequence reads: CASSFSSGAISYNEQFF. In DNA, the CDR3 is TGTGCCAGCAGCTTCTCTAGCGGGGCCATCTCCTACAATGAGCAGTTCTTC.

This clone was seen only a few times. The CDR3 reads CASSLKKEMNTEAFF. The DNA of the CDR3 is TGTGCCAGCAGCTTGAAGAAGGAAATGAACACTGAAGCTTTCTTT. The chain combines TRBV5-4 with TRBJ1-1; D remains ambiguous. The CDR3 sequence is 15 residues long. V was pared by 1 base and J by 0 bases, with 10 bases between. CDR1 is SGHNT and CDR2 is YYREEE in the germline V gene (reference sequence).

This chain uses TRBV28 with TRBJ1-2, with a possible D match to TRBD1 (5 bases). Per germline, CDR1 MDHEN and CDR2 SYDVKM. The CDR3 spans 14 residues. Trimming left V 6 bases short and J 4 bases short, with 15 bases between. Written as DNA, the CDR3 is TGTGCCAGCAGACGGGTGGGGGAGAGCTATGGCTACACCTTC. Protein sequence: CASRRVGESYGYTF.

The chain has TRBV21-1 and TRBJ2-3; the table assigns TRBD1, which was not confirmed against the DNA. TRBV21-1 is a documented pseudogene. This CDR3 region has 13 residues. CDR3 region: CASSQDRTDTQYF. CDR3 nucleotide sequence: TGTGCCAGCAGTCAAGACAGGACAGATACGCAGTATTTT.

This clone was recorded at least ten times. Other DNA sequences from this sample encode an identical CDR3 as well. The genes are TRBV5-4 and TRBJ2-3; 11 bases align to TRBD1. Unmatched junction bases numbered 2, after V lost 4 bases and J lost 1 base. This CDR3 has 15 residues. Germline assignment: CDR1 SGHNT and CDR2 YYREEE (reference sequence). The CDR3 DNA is TGTGCCAGCAGCGGGGGACAGGGGGGCACAGATACGCAGTATTTT. Encoded protein: CASSGGQGGTDTQYF.

Many counts were recorded for this clone. This chain links TRBV7-2 with TRBJ2-5, with 7 bases matching TRBD2. CDR3 size: 16 residues. V shed 2 bases, J shed 5 bases, and the junction held 11 bases outside the gene matches. Germline V CDR1 and CDR2: SGHTA, FQGNSA. CDR3 nucleotides: TGTGCCAGCAGCTTAAGGCCTAGCGGTGGATGGGAGACCCAGTACTTC. Amino acids: CASSLRPSGGWETQYF.

The V and J genes are TRBV28 and TRBJ2-6; perhaps TRBD1 as D (5 bases). Germline CDR1 MDHEN, CDR2 SYDVKM. The CDR3 runs 15 residues. Between the trimmed V and J ends, which lost 6 bases and 2 bases, there was a span of 11 bases. CDR3 region: CASREEGAGANVLTF. The CDR3 region has the DNA TGTGCCAGCAGAGAGGAAGGGGCTGGGGCCAACGTCCTGACTTTC.

The chain joins TRBV9 to TRBJ2-3, with D uncertain. The V end was cut by 0 bases, the J end by 7 bases, with 6 bases between. Germline assignment: CDR1 SGDLS and CDR2 YYNGEE. The CDR3 has 12 residues. Here the CDR3 DNA reads TGTGCCAGCAGCGTAGACGCACATACGCAGTATTTT. Translating it yields CASSVDAHTQYF.

The J gene is TRBJ1-6, the V gene TRBV6-6, with a possible D match to TRBD1 (5 bases). CDR1 is MNHNY, CDR2 SVGAGI, per germline (reference sequence). The CDR3 sequence is 12 residues long. V shed 7 bases and J shed 7 bases, with 8 bases lying between them. Here the CDR3 reads CASTGLNSPLHF. The CDR3 nucleotides are TGTGCCAGCACAGGGTTGAATTCACCCCTCCACTTT.

This chain links TRBV28 with TRBJ1-2; D is unresolved. This CDR3 is built from 17 residues. Trimming took 5 bases from V and 4 from J, leaving 23 bases between them. Looked up from germline, CDR1 is MDHEN and CDR2 is SYDVKM. The CDR3 region is CASSPPPGKGEGYGYTF. The CDR3 DNA is TGTGCCAGCAGTCCCCCCCCGGGGAAGGGAGAAGGCTATGGCTACACCTTC.

This clone has at least ten counts. The V call is TRBV19, the J call TRBJ1-1; D is undetermined. Germline loops: CDR1 LNHDA, CDR2 SQIVND (reference sequence). Trimming removed 1 base from V and 4 bases from J, with 7 bases in between. The CDR3 length is 13 residues. The CDR3 DNA sequence: TGTGCCAGTAGTATAGGGGCCGCCACTGAAGCTTTCTTT. Residues: CASSIGAATEAFF. The full variable domain, completed using reference TRBV19 and TRBJ1-1, is DGGITQSPKYLFRKEGQNVTLSCEQNLNHDAMYWYRQDPGQGLRLIYYSQIVNDFQKGDIAEGYSVSREKKESFPLTVTSAQKNPTAFYLCASSIGAATEAFFGQGTRLTVV.

This clone was counted a few times. The chain uses TRBV28 and TRBJ2-7; 7 bases line up with TRBD1. The length of the CDR3 is 14 residues. Per the germline V gene, CDR1 is MDHEN and CDR2 is SYDVKM. V lost 4 bases and J lost 5; bases outside the gene matches: 8. CDR3: CASSYHRGFHEQYF. CDR3 nucleotide sequence: TGTGCCAGCAGTTACCACAGGGGCTTCCACGAGCAGTACTTC. Full variable domain (missing parts from reference TRBV28 and TRBJ2-7): DVKVTQSSRYLVKRTGEKVFLECVQDMDHENMFWYRQDPGLGLRLIYFSYDVKMKEKGDIPEGYSVSREKKERFSLILESASTNQTSMYLCASSYHRGFHEQYFGPGTRLTVT.

This clone was seen ten or more times. V usage is TRBV7-2 and J usage is TRBJ1-2; no firm D call. Germline values: CDR1 SGHTA, CDR2 FQGNSA. The CDR3 loop spans 14 amino acids. V lost 5 bases, J lost 7 bases, and 17 bases lay in between. The CDR3 DNA reads as TGTGCCAGCAGCCCCCCCGGATTCGGATCTGGCTACACCTTC. Translated, it gives CASSPPGFGSGYTF.

This clone was detected many times. The chain has TRBV28 and TRBJ2-1, with D possibly being TRBD2 (6 bases). The CDR3 contains 16 residues. V gave up 6 bases and J gave up 6 bases, with 21 bases separating them. Germline lookup yields CDR1 MDHEN and CDR2 SYDVKM. DNA for the CDR3: TGTGCCAGCAGCCCATGGAGGGACCTGGGGTCCAATGAGCAGTTCTTC. Translated: CASSPWRDLGSNEQFF. Combining the CDR3 with reference TRBV28 and TRBJ2-1 gives the whole variable domain DVKVTQSSRYLVKRTGEKVFLECVQDMDHENMFWYRQDPGLGLRLIYFSYDVKMKEKGDIPEGYSVSREKKERFSLILESASTNQTSMYLCASSPWRDLGSNEQFFGPGTRLTVL.

V gene TRBV18 combines with J gene TRBJ2-3; 9 nucleotides align to TRBD1. The germline V gene encodes CDR1 KGHSH and CDR2 LQKENI. This CDR3 contains 14 residues. V lost 4 bases, J lost 3 bases, and 2 bases stayed unmatched. The CDR3 nucleotides are TGTGCCAGCTCACGGACAGGGGCGACAGATACGCAGTATTTT. Protein: CASSRTGATDTQYF.

This clone has at least ten counts. The gene calls are TRBV5-4 and TRBJ2-1; the match to TRBD1 covers 7 bases. CDR3 length: 17 residues. V trimming: 0 bases; J trimming: 4 bases; junction bases outside the gene matches: 10. CDR1 and CDR2 (germline): SGHNT, YYREEE (reference sequence). CDR3 nucleotide sequence: TGTGCCAGCAGCTTGGGGCCGTCCGAGGGGGCTTACAATGAGCAGTTCTTC. Residues: CASSLGPSEGAYNEQFF.

Details on this clone: Other nucleotide sequences from this sample produce the same CDR3. The V gene is TRBV7-3, the J gene TRBJ1-2; D not certain. The CDR3 contains 12 residues. Germline V lookup: CDR1 SGHTA, CDR2 FQGTGA. The V gene lost 2 bases and the J gene lost 7 bases, with 8 bases spanning the gap. The CDR3 coding sequence is TGTGCCAGCAGCTTAGAATCCGGTGGCTACACCTTC. This translates into CASSLESGGYTF.

This clone turned up a few times. The gene calls are TRBV5-1 and TRBJ2-1, with a tentative D call TRBD2 (6 bases). The CDR3 loop spans 16 amino acids. The V end was cut by 0 bases, the J end by 4 bases, with 14 bases between. Germline CDR1 reads SGHRS; CDR2 reads YFSETQ. The CDR3 sequence is CASSLGSGTPYNEQFF. CDR3 coding DNA: TGCGCCAGCAGCTTGGGGTCCGGGACTCCATACAATGAGCAGTTCTTC. The full variable domain, in which reference TRBV5-1 and TRBJ2-1 provide the parts outside the CDR3, is KAGVTQTPRYLIKTRGQQVTLSCSPISGHRSVSWYQQTPGQGLQFLFEYFSETQRNKGNFPGRFSGRQFSNSRSEMNVSTLELGDSALYLCASSLGSGTPYNEQFFGPGTRLTVL.

This clone was counted many times. The CDR3 DNA reads TGTGCCAGCAGTTTCAGGGGGAGGTGGACAGATACGCAGTATTTT. This translates into CASSFRGRWTDTQYF. The chain links TRBV28 to TRBJ2-3, with a tentative D call TRBD1 (7 bases). Germline lookup yields CDR1 MDHEN and CDR2 SYDVKM. The CDR3 totals 15 residues. Trimming took 3 bases from V and 3 from J, leaving 13 bases between them.

The table lists this clone with a few counts. The gene calls are TRBV28 and TRBJ1-2; the match to TRBD1 covers 7 bases. The germline CDR1 and CDR2 sequences are MDHEN and SYDVKM. The CDR3 runs 14 residues. The V and J ends lost 6 bases and 0 bases, in that order; junction bases with no gene match: 4. The CDR3 DNA reads as TGTGCCAGCAGACCGGGACAGCCTAACTATGGCTACACCTTC. Its protein product is CASRPGQPNYGYTF.

This clone showed up just a few times. This sequence joins TRBV28 and TRBJ2-4; D might be TRBD2 (6 bases). Trimming removed 6 bases at V and 9 bases at J, with 18 bases between. The length of the CDR3 is 14 residues. Germline CDR1 MDHEN, CDR2 SYDVKM. The CDR3 DNA follows: TGTGCCAGCAGCGGGAGTGCGGCGGGAAGCATTCAGTACTTC. It is translated as CASSGSAAGSIQYF.

This clone was seen a handful of times. The V and J genes are TRBV9 and TRBJ2-1; weak D call: TRBD1 (5 bases). This CDR3 spans 13 amino acids. Germline CDR1 is SGDLS and CDR2 is YYNGEE. Trimming left V 4 bases short and J 9 bases short, with 14 bases between. CDR3 residues: CASSSPWGLEQFF. In DNA form, the CDR3 reads TGTGCCAGCAGCTCTCCTTGGGGCCTTGAGCAGTTCTTC.

The sample holds a few counts of this clone. The chain employs TRBV30 and TRBJ1-2, with a tentative D call TRBD1 (6 bases). Trimming pared 2 bases from V and 1 base from J, leaving 14 bases between. This CDR3 region has 15 residues. Germline CDR1 and CDR2: GTSNPN and SVGIG (reference sequence). Written as DNA, the CDR3 is TGTGCCTGGAGTCCACAGGGATTTTTTAACTATGGCTACACCTTC. Its protein is CAWSPQGFFNYGYTF.

Of note for this clone: The same CDR3 arises from other DNA sequences in this sample as well. V is TRBV10-3 and J is TRBJ1-5; a weak D match, TRBD1 (6 bases). This CDR3 has 13 amino acids. V dropped 3 bases and J dropped 4 bases, with 7 bases sitting between them. Germline V gene sequence: CDR1 ENHRY, CDR2 SYGVKD. For the CDR3, the DNA is TGTGCCATCAGTGACAGGGGAAATCAGCCCCAGCATTTT. It translates to CAISDRGNQPQHF.

This clone has only a few counts. The chain has TRBV19 and TRBJ2-1; TRBD1 matches at 10 bases. The CDR3 spans 14 residues. CDR1 LNHDA and CDR2 SQIVND come from the germline V gene (reference sequence). V gave up 9 bases and J gave up 5 bases; unmatched junction bases: 7. This CDR3 is CASSWDRGNNEQFF. The CDR3 DNA follows: TGTGCCAGCTCTTGGGACAGGGGAAACAATGAGCAGTTCTTC.

This clone has only a few counts. This sequence joins TRBV2 and TRBJ1-5; the match to TRBD1 covers 9 bases. The CDR3 runs to 17 residues. Germline V CDR1 and CDR2: SNHLY, FYNNEI. The V and J ends lost 6 bases and 3 bases, in that order; junction bases with no gene match: 12. CDR3 DNA sequence: TGTGCCAGCAGCTCCGGCGGGGGGACAGGGCTCAATCAGCCCCAGCATTTT. Encoded protein: CASSSGGGTGLNQPQHF.

Concerning this clone itself: The junction differs from germline at one of its ends, possibly a read error. The chain uses TRBV6-5 and TRBJ2-1, with D perhaps matching TRBD2 (6 bases). Germline V gene data show CDR1 as MNHEY and CDR2 as SVGAGI. The CDR3 spans 16 residues. CDR3 sequence reads: CAISSLAESSYNEQFF. DNA for the CDR3: TGTGCCATCAGTTCGTTAGCGGAGAGCTCCTACAATGAGCAGTTCTTC.

The chain recombines TRBV5-1 with TRBJ2-7; weak D call: TRBD1 (6 bases). The CDR3 runs 13 residues. V lost 5 bases, J lost 0 bases, and 9 bases lay in between. The germline gives CDR1 SGHRS, CDR2 YFSETQ. The CDR3 sequence: CASSPGDSYEQYF. The CDR3 coding sequence is TGCGCCAGCAGTCCAGGGGACTCCTACGAGCAGTACTTC.